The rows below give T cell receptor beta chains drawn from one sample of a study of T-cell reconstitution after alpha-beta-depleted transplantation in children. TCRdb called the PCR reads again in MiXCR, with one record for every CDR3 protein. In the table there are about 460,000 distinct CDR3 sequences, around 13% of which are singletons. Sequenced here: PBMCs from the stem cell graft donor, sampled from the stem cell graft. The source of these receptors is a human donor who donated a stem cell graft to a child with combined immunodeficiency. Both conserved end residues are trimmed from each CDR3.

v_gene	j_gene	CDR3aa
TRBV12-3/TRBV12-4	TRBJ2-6	ASSLARDSSGANVLT
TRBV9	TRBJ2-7	ASSAGEGLAGREQY
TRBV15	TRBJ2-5	ATSRDPIFRETQY
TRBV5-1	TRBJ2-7	ASTLGPGQGFGYEQY
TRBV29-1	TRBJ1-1	SGTPNTEAF
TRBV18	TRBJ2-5	ASSPDREETQY
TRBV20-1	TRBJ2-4	SATPRGLHIQY
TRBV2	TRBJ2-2	ASSTGDLSTGELF
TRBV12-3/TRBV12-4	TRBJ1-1	ASRGTGLGTEAF
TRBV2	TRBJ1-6	ASNNERINSYNSPLR
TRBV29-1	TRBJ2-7	SVQGGQESSYEQY
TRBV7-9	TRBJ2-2	ASSLDAVLNTGELF
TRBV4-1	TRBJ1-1	ASSPFQDRGVNTEAF
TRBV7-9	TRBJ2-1	ASSGPMSLEYGEQF
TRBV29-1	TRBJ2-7	SVSVGRPPYEQY
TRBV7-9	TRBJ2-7	ASSSSGGLAAYEQY
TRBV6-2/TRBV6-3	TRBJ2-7	ASSYSPEGSPRYEQY
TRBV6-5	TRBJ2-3	ASGLGTDTDTQY
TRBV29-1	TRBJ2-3	SANQGGTDTQY
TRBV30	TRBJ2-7	AWSDISYEQY
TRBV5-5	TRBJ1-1	ASSFGVNRGTAAF
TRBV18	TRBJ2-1	ASSPERAGNNEQF
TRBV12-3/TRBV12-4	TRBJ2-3	ASRSDRGHRTDTQY
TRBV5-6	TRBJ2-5	ASSLGTSGGETQY
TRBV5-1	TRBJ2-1	ASSLASGPRDEQF
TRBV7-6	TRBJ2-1	ASSLARRQGADEQF
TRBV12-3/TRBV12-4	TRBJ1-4	ASSLGLSGEKLF
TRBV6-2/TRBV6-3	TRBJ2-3	ASRGLTSLDTQY